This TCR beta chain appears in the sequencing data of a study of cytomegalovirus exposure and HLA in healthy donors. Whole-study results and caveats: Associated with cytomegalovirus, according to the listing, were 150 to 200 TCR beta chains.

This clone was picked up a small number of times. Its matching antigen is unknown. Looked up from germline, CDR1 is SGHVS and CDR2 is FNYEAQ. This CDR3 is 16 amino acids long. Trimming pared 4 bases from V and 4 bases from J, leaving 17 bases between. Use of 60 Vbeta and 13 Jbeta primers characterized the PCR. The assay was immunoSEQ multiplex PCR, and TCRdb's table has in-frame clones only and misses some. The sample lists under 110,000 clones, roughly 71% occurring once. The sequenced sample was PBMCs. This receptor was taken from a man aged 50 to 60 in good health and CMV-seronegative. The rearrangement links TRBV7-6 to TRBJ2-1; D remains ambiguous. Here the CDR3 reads CASSSNVAQLYNEQFF. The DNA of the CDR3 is TGTGCCAGCAGCTCAAACGTCGCCCAACTTTACAATGAGCAGTTCTTC.